The T cell receptor beta chain described here comes from a study of T cell responses to AZD1222 COVID-19 vaccine. Assay used: immunoSEQ multiplex PCR; TCRdb lists only in-frame clones, some missing. The sample shows around 210,000 clones, about 95% of them seen only once. The V gene end was trimmed by 6 bases and the J gene end by 1 base; junction bases not matched to a gene: 8. The germline V gene has CDR1 LNHDA and CDR2 SQIVND (reference sequence). The CDR3 spans 15 residues. The sequencing used peripheral blood, collected 28 days after the second dose of the MenACWY control vaccine. The sequence derives from an adult who received the MenACWY meningococcal vaccine as a control. This rearrangement joins TRBV19 to TRBJ2-7; TRBD1 aligns across 8 bases. The CDR3 DNA follows: TGTGCCAGTAGCGTGGACAGGGCAGGATCCTACGAGCAGTACTTC. This sequence encodes CASSVDRAGSYEQYF.